The clone carrying this TCR beta chain showed up many times. Its antigen is unknown. The authors amplified TCR beta CDR3 regions, and they did so from RNA transcripts for repertoire sequencing. HTBI primers were used in a first-round RT-PCR, which preceded a second-round multiplex PCR. TCRdb called the multiplex PCR reads again in MiXCR, with one record for every CDR3 protein. The repertoire has about 25,000 distinct CDR3 sequences, 48% of them found once; the top ten carry 5% to 8.5%. No donor had other autoimmune disease, uncontrolled infection, pregnancy or lactation. Orbital computed tomography and thyroid ultrasound, along with TRAb, serum thyroxine and clinical symptoms, underpinned diagnosis. These data originate in a study of Graves' ophthalmopathy and Graves' hyperthyroidism. Study information: The authors collected peripheral blood at initial diagnosis, before any treatment. Regarding the study as a whole: The model flagged ophthalmopathy progression at more than 60% sensitivity and 72.22% specificity.

Trimming took 3 bases from V and 5 from J; bases not matched to a gene: 6. From germline, CDR1 is MGHRA and CDR2 YSYEKL. The CDR3 has 14 amino acids. The chain links TRBV4-1 to TRBJ2-5; the match to TRBD1 covers 7 bases. The clonotype was recovered from an adult woman with stable Graves' hyperthyroidism. The sample taken for sequencing was peripheral blood. The CDR3 sequence is CASSQGQTGETQYF. The CDR3 nucleotides are TGCGCCAGCAGCCAGGGACAGACGGGTGAGACCCAGTACTTC.